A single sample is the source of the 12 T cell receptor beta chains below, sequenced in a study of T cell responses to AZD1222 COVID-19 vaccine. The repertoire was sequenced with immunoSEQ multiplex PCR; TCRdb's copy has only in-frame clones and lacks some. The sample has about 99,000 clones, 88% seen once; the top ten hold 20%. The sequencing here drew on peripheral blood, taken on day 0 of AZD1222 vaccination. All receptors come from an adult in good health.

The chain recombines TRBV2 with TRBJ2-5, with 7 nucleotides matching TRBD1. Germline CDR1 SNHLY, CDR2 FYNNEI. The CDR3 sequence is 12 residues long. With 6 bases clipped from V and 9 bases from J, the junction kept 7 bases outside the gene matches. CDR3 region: CASRGQTQSQYF. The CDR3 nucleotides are TGTGCCAGCAGGGGACAGACGCAGTCCCAGTACTTC.

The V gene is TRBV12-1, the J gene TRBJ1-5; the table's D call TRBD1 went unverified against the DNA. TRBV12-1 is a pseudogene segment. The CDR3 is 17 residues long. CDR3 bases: TGTGCCAGCAGCTTTGGGGGGACAGGGGGCCGCAATCAGCCCCAGCATTTT. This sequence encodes CASSFGGTGGRNQPQHF.

The CDR3 loop is CASSVGTDYGYTF. The CDR3 DNA reads as TGTGCCAGCAGCGTCGGGACAGACTATGGCTACACCTTC. The chain couples TRBV7-9 to TRBJ1-2, with 7 positions matching TRBD1. The CDR3 length is 13 residues. CDR1 is SEHNR, CDR2 FQNEAQ, per germline (reference sequence). With 5 bases clipped from V and 3 bases from J, the junction kept 3 bases outside the gene matches.

This chain's CDR3 is CASSEVGRAAQNEQFF. The CDR3 DNA reads TGCGCCAGCAGTGAAGTTGGGAGGGCCGCGCAAAATGAGCAGTTCTTC. The chain carries TRBV10-1 and TRBJ2-1; 7 bases are shared with TRBD2. The CDR3 spans 16 residues. CDR1 and CDR2 (germline): WNHNN, SYGVQD (reference sequence). V shed 3 bases and J 7 bases; nucleotides not matched to a gene: 12.

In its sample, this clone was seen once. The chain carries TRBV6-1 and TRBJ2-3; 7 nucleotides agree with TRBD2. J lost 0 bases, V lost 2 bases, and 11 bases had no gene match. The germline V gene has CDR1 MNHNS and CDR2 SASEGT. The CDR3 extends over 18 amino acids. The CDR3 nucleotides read TGTGCCAGCAGTGAAAGGTTCGGGCTAGCGGTTAGCACAGATACGCAGTATTTT. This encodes CASSERFGLAVSTDTQYF.

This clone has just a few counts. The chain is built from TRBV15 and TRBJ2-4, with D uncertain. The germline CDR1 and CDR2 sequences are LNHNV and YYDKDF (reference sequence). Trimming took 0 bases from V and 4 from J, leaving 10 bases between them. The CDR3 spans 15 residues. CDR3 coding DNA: TGTGCCACCAGCAGAGATCGAGACGCAAAAAACATTCAGTACTTC. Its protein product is CATSRDRDAKNIQYF.

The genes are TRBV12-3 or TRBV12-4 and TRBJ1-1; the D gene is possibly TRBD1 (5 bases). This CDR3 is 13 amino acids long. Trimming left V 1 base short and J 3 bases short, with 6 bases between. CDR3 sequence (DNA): TGTGCCAGCAGTTTAGGACAGTACACTGAAGCTTTCTTT. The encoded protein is CASSLGQYTEAFF.

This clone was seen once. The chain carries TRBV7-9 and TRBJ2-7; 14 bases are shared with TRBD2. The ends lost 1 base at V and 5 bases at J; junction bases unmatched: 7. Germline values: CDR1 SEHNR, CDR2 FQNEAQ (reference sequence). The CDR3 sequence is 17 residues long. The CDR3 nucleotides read TGTGCCAGCAGCTTAGTCGGGACTAGCGGGGGAGGGAACGAGCAGTACTTC. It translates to CASSLVGTSGGGNEQYF.

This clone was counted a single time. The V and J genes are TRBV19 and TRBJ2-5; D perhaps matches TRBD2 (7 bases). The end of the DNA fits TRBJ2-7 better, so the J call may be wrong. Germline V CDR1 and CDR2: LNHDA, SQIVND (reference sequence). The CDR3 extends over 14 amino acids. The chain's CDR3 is CASRGAGGLAEQYF. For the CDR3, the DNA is TGTGCCAGTAGAGGAGCCGGGGGGCTCGCCGAGCAGTACTTC.

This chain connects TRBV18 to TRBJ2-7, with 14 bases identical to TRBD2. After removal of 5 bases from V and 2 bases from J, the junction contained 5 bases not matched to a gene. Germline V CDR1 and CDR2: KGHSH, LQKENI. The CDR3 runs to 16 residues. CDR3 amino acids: CASSGTSGSRTYEQYF. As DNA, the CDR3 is TGTGCCAGCTCAGGGACTAGCGGGAGTCGAACCTACGAGCAGTACTTC.

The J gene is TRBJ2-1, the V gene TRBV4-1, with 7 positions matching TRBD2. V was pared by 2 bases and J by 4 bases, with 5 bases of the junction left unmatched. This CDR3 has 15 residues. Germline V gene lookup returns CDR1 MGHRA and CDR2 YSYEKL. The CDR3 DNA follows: TGCGCCAGCAGCCAAACGGGAGGTAGTTACAATGAGCAGTTCTTC. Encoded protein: CASSQTGGSYNEQFF.

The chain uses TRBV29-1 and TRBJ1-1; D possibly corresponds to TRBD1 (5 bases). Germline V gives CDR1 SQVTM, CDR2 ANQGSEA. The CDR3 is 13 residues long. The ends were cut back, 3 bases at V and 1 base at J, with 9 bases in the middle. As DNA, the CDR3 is TGCAGCGTTGAGGACGACAGGAACACTGAAGCTTTCTTT. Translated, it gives CSVEDDRNTEAFF. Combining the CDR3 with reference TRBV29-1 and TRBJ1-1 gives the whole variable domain SAVISQKPSRDICQRGTSLTIQCQVDSQVTMMFWYRQQPGQSLTLIATANQGSEATYESGFVIDKFPISRPNLTFSTLTVSNMSPEDSSIYLCSVEDDRNTEAFFGQGTRLTVV.